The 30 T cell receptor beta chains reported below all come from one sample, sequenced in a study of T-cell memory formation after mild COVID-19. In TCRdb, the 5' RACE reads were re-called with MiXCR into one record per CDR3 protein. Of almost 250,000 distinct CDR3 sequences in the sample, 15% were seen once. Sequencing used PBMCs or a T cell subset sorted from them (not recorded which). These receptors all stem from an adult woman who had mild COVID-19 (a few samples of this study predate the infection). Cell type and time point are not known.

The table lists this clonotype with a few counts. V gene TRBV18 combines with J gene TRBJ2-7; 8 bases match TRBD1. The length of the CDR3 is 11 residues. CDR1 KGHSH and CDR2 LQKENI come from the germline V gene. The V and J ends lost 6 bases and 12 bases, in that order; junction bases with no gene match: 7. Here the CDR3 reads CASSHRDRTYF. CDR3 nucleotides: TGTGCCAGCTCTCACCGGGACAGGACGTACTTC.

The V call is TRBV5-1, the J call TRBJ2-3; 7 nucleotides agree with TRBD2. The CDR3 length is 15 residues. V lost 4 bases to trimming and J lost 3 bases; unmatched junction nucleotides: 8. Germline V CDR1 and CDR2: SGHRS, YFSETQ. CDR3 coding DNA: TGCGCCAGCAGCCCGTCCGGGACTACGACAGATACGCAGTATTTT. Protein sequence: CASSPSGTTTDTQYF.

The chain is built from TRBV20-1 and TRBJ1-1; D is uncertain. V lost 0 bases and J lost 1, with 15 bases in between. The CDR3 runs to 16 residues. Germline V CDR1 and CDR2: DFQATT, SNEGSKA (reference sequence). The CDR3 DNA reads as TGCAGTGCTAGAGAGTCCCGATCTTTGTCGAACACTGAAGCTTTCTTT. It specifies CSARESRSLSNTEAFF.

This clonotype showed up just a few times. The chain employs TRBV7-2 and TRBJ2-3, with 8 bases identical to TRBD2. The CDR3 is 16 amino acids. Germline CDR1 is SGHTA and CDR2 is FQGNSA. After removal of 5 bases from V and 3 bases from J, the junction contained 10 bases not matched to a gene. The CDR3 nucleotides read TGTGCCAGCAGCCTCGCGGCGGGAGGACGAACAGATACGCAGTATTTT. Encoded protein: CASSLAAGGRTDTQYF.

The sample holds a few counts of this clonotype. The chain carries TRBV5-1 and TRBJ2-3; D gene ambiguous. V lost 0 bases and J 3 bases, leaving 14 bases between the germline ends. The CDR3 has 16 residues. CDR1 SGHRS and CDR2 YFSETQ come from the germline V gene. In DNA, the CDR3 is TGCGCCAGCAGCTTGGTTCGTTCGTGGGATACAGATACGCAGTATTTT. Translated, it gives CASSLVRSWDTDTQYF.

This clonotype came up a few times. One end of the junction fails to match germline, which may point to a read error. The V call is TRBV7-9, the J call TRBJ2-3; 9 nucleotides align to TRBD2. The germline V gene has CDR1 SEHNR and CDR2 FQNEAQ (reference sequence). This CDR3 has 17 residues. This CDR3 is CASSLGLSGGPTDTHYF. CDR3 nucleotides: TGTGCCAGCAGCTTAGGCCTCAGCGGGGGGCCCACAGATACGCATTATTTT.

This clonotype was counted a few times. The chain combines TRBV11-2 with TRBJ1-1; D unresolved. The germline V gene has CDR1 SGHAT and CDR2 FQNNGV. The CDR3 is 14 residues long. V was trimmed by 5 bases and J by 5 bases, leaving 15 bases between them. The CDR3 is CASSILLRGTEAFF. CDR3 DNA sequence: TGTGCCAGCAGCATCCTACTCCGGGGAACTGAAGCTTTCTTT.

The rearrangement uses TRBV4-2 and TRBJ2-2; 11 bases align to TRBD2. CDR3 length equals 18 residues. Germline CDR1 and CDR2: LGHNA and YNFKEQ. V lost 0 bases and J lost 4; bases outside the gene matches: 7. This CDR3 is CASSQDLLAGVGTGELFF. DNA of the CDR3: TGTGCCAGCAGCCAAGATTTACTAGCGGGAGTTGGCACCGGGGAGCTGTTTTTT.

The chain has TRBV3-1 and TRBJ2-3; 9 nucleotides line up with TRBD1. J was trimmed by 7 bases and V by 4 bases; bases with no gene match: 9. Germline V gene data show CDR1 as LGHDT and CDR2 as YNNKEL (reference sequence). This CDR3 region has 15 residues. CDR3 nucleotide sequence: TGTGCCAGCAGCCGAACCGGGACAGGGAAACATACGCAGTATTTT. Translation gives CASSRTGTGKHTQYF.

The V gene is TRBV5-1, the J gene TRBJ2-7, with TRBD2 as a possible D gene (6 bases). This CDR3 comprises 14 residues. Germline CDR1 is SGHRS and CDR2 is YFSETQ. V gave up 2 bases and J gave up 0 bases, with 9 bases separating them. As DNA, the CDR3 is TGCGCCAGCAGCTTCAGCGGGCCCTCCTACGAGCAGTACTTC. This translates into CASSFSGPSYEQYF.

CDR3 nucleotides: TGTGCCAGCAGCTTATTGGGGGGATCCGGGGAGCTGTTTTTT. This gives the protein CASSLLGGSGELFF. The V call is TRBV9, the J call TRBJ2-2; D perhaps matches TRBD2 (6 bases). The V end lost 4 bases, the J end lost 6 bases, and 13 bases lay between the germline ends. Germline V gene lookup returns CDR1 SGDLS and CDR2 YYNGEE. There are 14 residues in the CDR3.

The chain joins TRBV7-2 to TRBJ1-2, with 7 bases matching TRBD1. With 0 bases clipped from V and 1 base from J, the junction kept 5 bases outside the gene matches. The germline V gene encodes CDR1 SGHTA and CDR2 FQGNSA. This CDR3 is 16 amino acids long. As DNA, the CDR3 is TGTGCCAGCAGCTTAGCCTTGACAGGGTATAACTATGGCTACACCTTC. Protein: CASSLALTGYNYGYTF.

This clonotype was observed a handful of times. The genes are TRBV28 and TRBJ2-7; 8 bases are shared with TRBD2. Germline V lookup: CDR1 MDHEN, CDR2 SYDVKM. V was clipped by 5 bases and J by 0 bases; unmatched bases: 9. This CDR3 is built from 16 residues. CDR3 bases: TGTGCCAGCAGTACGTTTCGGAGCGGGGGCTCCTACGAGCAGTACTTC. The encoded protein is CASSTFRSGGSYEQYF.

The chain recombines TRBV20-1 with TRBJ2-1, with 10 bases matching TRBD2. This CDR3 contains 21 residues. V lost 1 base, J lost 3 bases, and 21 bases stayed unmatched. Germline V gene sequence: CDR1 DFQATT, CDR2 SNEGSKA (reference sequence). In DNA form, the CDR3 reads TGCAGTGCTAGAGGGCTAGAAGACTTAGAGCGGGAGGGCCTCCTCTACAATGAGCAGTTCTTC. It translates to CSARGLEDLEREGLLYNEQFF.

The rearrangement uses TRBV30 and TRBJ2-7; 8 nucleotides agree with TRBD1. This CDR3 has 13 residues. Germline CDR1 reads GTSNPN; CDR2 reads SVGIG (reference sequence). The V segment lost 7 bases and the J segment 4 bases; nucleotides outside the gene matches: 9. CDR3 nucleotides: TGTGCCTTTACTCCGGGACAGGCGTACGAGCAGTACTTC. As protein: CAFTPGQAYEQYF.

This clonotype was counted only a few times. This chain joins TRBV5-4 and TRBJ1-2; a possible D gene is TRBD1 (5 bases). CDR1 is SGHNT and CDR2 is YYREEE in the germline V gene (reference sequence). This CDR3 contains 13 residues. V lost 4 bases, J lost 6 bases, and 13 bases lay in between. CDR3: CASSVGVSDGYTF. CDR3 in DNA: TGTGCCAGCAGCGTAGGGGTGTCGGATGGCTACACCTTC.

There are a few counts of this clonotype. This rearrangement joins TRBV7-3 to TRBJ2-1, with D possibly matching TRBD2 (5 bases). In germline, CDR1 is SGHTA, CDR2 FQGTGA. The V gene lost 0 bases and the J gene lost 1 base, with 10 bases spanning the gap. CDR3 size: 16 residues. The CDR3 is CASSLTAPGSYNEQFF. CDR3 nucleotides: TGTGCCAGCAGCTTAACGGCGCCGGGATCCTACAATGAGCAGTTCTTC.

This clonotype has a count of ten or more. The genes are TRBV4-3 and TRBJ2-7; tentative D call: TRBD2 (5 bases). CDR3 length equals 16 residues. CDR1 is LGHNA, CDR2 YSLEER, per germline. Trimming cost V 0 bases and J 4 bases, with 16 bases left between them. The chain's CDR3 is CASSQEAGSRGYEQYF. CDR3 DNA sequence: TGCGCCAGCAGCCAAGAGGCGGGTAGCCGGGGTTACGAGCAGTACTTC.

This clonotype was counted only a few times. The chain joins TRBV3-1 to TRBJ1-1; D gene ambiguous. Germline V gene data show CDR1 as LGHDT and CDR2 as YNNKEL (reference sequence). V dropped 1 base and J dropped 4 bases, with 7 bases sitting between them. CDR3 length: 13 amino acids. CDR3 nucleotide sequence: TGTGCCAGCAGCCAAGCCCAGTCCACTGAAGCTTTCTTT. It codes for CASSQAQSTEAFF.

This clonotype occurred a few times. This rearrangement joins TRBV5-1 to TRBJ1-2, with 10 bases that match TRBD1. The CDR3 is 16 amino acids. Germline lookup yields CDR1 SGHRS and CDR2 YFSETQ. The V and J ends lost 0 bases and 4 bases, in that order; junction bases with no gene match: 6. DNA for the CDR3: TGCGCCAGCAGCTTGGCTACCGGACAGGGGGGCTATGGCTACACCTTC. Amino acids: CASSLATGQGGYGYTF.

The CDR3 DNA is TGTGCCAGCAGCGTAGAGCCGGGAGGGCGCACAGATACGCAGTATTTT. The encoded protein is CASSVEPGGRTDTQYF. The chain joins TRBV9 to TRBJ2-3; 8 positions agree with TRBD2. CDR1 SGDLS and CDR2 YYNGEE come from the germline V gene. J lost 1 base, V lost 0 bases, and 4 bases had no gene match. The CDR3 has 16 amino acids.

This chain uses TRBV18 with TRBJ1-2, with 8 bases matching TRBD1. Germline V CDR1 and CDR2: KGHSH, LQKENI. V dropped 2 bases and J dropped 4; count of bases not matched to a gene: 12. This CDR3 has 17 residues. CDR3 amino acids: CASSPIPGQGGGYGYTF. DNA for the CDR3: TGTGCCAGCTCACCAATTCCAGGACAGGGTGGAGGCTATGGCTACACCTTC.

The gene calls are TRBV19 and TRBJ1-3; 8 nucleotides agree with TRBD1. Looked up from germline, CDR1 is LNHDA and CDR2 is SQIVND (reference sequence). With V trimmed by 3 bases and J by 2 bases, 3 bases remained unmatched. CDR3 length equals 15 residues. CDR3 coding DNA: TGTGCCAGTAGTATGCAGGGGGCAGCTGGAAACACCATATATTTT. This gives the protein CASSMQGAAGNTIYF.

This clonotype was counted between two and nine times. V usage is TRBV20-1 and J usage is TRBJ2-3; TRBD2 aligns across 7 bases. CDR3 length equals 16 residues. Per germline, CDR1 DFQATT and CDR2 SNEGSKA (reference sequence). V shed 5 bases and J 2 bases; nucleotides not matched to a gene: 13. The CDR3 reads CSASGSAGTNTDTQYF. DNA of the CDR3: TGCAGTGCTTCGGGTTCTGCCGGGACTAACACAGATACGCAGTATTTT.

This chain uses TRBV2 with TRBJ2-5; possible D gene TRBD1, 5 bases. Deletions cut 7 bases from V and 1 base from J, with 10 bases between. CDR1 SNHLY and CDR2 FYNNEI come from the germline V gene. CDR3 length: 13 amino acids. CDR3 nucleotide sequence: TGTGCCAGCAACGGGCAGGGCCAAGAGACCCAGTACTTC. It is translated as CASNGQGQETQYF.

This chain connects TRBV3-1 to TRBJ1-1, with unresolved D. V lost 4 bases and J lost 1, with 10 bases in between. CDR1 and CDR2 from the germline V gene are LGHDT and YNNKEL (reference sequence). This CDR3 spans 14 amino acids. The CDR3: CASSPPRTNTEAFF. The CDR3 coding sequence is TGTGCCAGCAGCCCTCCTCGGACGAACACTGAAGCTTTCTTT.

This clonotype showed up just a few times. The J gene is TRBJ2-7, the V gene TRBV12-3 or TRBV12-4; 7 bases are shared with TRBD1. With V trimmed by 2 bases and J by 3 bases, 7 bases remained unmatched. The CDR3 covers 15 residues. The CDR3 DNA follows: TGTGCCAGCAGTTTATCCGGGACAGCCGTCTACGAGCAGTACTTC. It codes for CASSLSGTAVYEQYF.

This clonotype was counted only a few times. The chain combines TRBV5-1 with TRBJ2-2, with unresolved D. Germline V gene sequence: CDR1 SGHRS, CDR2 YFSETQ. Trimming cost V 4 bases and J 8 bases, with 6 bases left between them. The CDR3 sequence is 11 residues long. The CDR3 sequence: CASSLWGELFF. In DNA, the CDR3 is TGCGCCAGCAGCCTCTGGGGGGAGCTGTTTTTT.

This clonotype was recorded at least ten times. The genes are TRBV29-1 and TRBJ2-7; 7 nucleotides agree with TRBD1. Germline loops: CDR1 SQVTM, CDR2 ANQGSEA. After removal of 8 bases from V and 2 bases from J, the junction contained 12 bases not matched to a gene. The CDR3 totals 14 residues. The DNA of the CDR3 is TGCAGCACAAGAGACCGGGACAGAACCTACGAGCAGTACTTC. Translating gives CSTRDRDRTYEQYF.

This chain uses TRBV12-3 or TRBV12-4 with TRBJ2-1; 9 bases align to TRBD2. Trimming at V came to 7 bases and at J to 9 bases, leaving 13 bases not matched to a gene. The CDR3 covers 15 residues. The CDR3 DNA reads TGTGCCAGCAAAAACTGTCTAGCGGGACTCGCTGAGCAGTTCTTC. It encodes CASKNCLAGLAEQFF.